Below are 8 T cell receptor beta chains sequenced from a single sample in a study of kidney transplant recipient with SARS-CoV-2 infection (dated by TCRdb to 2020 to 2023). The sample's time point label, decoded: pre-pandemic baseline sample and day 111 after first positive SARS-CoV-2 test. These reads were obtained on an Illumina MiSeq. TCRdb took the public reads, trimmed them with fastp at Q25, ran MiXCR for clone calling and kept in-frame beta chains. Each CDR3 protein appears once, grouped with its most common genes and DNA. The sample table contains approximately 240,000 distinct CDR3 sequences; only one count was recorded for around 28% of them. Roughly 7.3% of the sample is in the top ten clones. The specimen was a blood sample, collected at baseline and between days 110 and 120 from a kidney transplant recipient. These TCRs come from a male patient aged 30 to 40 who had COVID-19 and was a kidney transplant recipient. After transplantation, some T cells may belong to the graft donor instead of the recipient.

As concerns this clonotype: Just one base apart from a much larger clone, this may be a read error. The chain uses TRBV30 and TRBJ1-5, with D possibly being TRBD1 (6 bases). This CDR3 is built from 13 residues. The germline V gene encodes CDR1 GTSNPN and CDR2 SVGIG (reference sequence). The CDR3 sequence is CAWSRGKDQPRHF. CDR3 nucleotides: TGTGCCTGGAGTAGGGGGAAGGATCAGCCCCGGCATTTT.

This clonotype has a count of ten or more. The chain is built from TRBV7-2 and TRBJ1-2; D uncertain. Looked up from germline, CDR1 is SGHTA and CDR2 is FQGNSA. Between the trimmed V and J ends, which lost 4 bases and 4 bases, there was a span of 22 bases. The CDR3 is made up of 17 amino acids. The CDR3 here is CASSWIVRDGKTYGYTF. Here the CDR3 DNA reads TGTGCCAGCAGCTGGATTGTCAGAGACGGAAAGACCTATGGCTACACCTTC.

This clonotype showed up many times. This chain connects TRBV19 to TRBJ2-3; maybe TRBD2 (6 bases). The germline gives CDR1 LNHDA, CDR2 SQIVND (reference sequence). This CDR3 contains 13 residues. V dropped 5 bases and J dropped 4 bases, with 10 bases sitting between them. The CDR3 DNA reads TGTGCCAGTAGTGCATGGGAGGCAGATACGCAGTATTTT. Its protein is CASSAWEADTQYF.

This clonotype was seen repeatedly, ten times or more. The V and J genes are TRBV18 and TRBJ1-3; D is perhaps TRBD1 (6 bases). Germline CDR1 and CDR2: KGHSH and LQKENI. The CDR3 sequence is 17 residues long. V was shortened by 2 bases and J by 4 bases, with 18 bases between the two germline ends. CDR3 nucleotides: TGTGCCAGCTCACCAGCAATCGCGGGGGCCTCCGGAAACACCATATATTTT. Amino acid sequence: CASSPAIAGASGNTIYF.

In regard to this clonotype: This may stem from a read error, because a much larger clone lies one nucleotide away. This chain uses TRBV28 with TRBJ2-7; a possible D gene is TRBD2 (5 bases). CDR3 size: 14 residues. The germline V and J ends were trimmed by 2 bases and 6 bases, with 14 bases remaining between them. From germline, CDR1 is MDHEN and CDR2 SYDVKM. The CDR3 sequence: CASSLRTGWGEQYF. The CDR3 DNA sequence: TGTGCCAGCAGTTTACGGACTGGCTGGGGCGAGCAGTACTTC. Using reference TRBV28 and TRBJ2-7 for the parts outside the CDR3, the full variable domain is DVKVTQSSRYLVKRTGEKVFLECVQDMDHENMFWYRQDPGLGLRLIYFSYDVKMKEKGDIPEGYSVSREKKERFSLILESASTNQTSMYLCASSLRTGWGEQYFGPGTRLTVT.

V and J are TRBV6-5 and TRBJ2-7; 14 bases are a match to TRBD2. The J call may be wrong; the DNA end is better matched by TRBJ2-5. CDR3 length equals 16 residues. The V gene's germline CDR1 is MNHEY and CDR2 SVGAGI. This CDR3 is CASSEGTSGGWETQYF. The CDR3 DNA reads TGTGCCAGCAGTGAGGGGACTAGCGGGGGTTGGGAGACCCAGTACTTC.

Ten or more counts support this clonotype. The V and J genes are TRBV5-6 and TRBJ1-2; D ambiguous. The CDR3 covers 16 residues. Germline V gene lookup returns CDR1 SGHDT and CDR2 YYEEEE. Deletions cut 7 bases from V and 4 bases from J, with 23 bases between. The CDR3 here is CASLLGNSRKTYGYTF. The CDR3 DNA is TGTGCCAGCCTCCTGGGCAATAGTCGAAAGACCTATGGCTACACCTTC.

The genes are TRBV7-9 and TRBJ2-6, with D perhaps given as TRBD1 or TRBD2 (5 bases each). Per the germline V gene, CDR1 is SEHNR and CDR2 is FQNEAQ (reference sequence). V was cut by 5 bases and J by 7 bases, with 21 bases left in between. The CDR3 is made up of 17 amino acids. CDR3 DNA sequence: TGTGCCAGCAGCCCAAAGACGGGGCCCCGGGCAGCCAACGTCCTGACTTTC. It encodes CASSPKTGPRAANVLTF.